Presented here are 10 T cell receptor beta chains from one specimen sequenced in a study of blood T cell repertoires in COVID-19. Profiling relied on immunoSEQ multiplex PCR, and the TCRdb table lists in-frame clones only, not all of them. The data show a few hundred thousand clones, with roughly 84% seen just once and around 3% held by the top ten. The sequenced sample consisted of PBMCs or T cells enriched from blood (not recorded which). These receptor sequences come from a young woman who had recovered from COVID-19.

This chain joins TRBV6-2 or TRBV6-3 and TRBJ1-5; D unresolved. Germline V gene sequence: CDR1 MNHEY, CDR2 SVGEGT. Trimming shortened V by 5 bases and J by 5 bases, and 19 bases separated the two germline ends. This CDR3 has 16 residues. CDR3 DNA: TGTGCCAGCAGTCTCCCCGGACTTCGGGTGGATCAGCCCCAGCATTTT. Its protein product is CASSLPGLRVDQPQHF.

The chain uses TRBV5-6 and TRBJ2-2; tentatively, D is TRBD1 (5 bases). Per germline, CDR1 SGHDT and CDR2 YYEEEE. The CDR3 is made up of 16 amino acids. Trimming took 0 bases from V and 4 from J, leaving 13 bases between them. CDR3 nucleotides: TGTGCCAGCAGCTTGGCTCAGGGATTGGGCACCGGGGAGCTGTTTTTT. This sequence encodes CASSLAQGLGTGELFF.

The chain employs TRBV6-5 and TRBJ2-3; a possible D gene is TRBD2 (6 bases). This CDR3 has 15 amino acids. The germline V and J ends were trimmed by 6 bases and 3 bases, with 16 bases remaining between them. In germline, CDR1 is MNHEY, CDR2 SVGAGI. CDR3 coding DNA: TGTGCCAGCAGGTGGAGGGGCCCCGTGACAGATACGCAGTATTTT. It is translated as CASRWRGPVTDTQYF.

J is TRBJ2-5 and V is TRBV2; TRBD2 matches at 10 bases. J was trimmed by 4 bases and V by 6 bases; bases with no gene match: 8. CDR3 length equals 15 residues. Looked up from germline, CDR1 is SNHLY and CDR2 is FYNNEI. The chain's CDR3 is CASRKSGGALETQYF. CDR3 in DNA: TGTGCCAGCAGAAAAAGCGGGGGGGCCTTAGAGACCCAGTACTTC.

This chain joins TRBV3-1 (or the pseudogene TRBV3-2) and TRBJ1-2; D is unresolved. The CDR3 is 16 amino acids. CDR1 and CDR2 (germline): LGHDT, YNNKEL (reference sequence). Trimming removed 0 bases at V and 0 bases at J, with 11 bases between. As DNA, the CDR3 is TGTGCCAGCAGCCAAGATAGGTCGCTAGCTAACTATGGCTACACCTTC. Protein: CASSQDRSLANYGYTF.

This chain joins TRBV6-1 and TRBJ1-1; D is possibly TRBD1 (5 bases). Germline CDR1 and CDR2: MNHNS and SASEGT. Trimming left V 2 bases short and J 7 bases short, with 11 bases between. This CDR3 is 13 amino acids long. The CDR3 region is CASSEQGASEAFF. The CDR3 DNA sequence: TGTGCCAGCAGTGAACAGGGCGCCAGTGAAGCTTTCTTT.

This chain links TRBV27 with TRBJ1-1, with 8 positions matching TRBD1. CDR1 and CDR2 from the germline V gene are MNHEY and SMNVEV (reference sequence). With V trimmed by 5 bases and J by 4 bases, 6 bases remained unmatched. This CDR3 is 14 amino acids long. In nucleotides, the CDR3 is TGTGCCAGCAGTCCCCTAACAGGGGGCACTGAAGCTTTCTTT. Protein product: CASSPLTGGTEAFF.

This clone was counted only a few times. The gene calls are TRBV3-1 (or the pseudogene TRBV3-2) and TRBJ2-4; no clear D gene. Trimming removed 7 bases at V and 0 bases at J, with 13 bases between. The CDR3 totals 15 residues. CDR1 and CDR2 from the germline V gene are LGHDT and YNNKEL (reference sequence). The CDR3: CASTPGIGAKNIQYF. DNA of the CDR3: TGTGCCAGCACCCCAGGTATCGGAGCCAAAAACATTCAGTACTTC.

The V and J genes are TRBV5-1 and TRBJ2-7, with D possibly TRBD1 on 6 matching bases. The germline gives CDR1 SGHRS, CDR2 YFSETQ. Trimming cost V 0 bases and J 2 bases, with 12 bases left between them. There are 15 residues in the CDR3. DNA of the CDR3: TGCGCCAGCAGCTTGGGACAGGTACACACCTACGAGCAGTACTTC. Translating gives CASSLGQVHTYEQYF.

Worth noting for this clone: The junction and the germline gene differ at one end; a read error may be behind it. The rearrangement uses TRBV7-8 and TRBJ1-1, with D perhaps matching TRBD1 (6 bases). Per germline, CDR1 SGHVS and CDR2 FQNEAQ. This CDR3 comprises 14 residues. The CDR3 sequence is CASSPRRTATKAFF. The CDR3 DNA reads TGTGCCAGCAGCCCGAGAAGGACAGCCACTAAAGCTTTCTTT.